What follows is one T cell receptor (beta chain) and its context. This sample was included in a study of blood T cell repertoires in COVID-19. Across the study: Sites across the United States, Italy and Spain contributed samples from acute and convalescent COVID-19. The cDNA or gDNA used as material had been derived from T cells, B-cell-depleted T cells, or PBMCs.

Authors' methods: Estimated nucleated cell counts came from reference gene primer amplification. Measured with immunoSEQ multiplex PCR; TCRdb has only the in-frame clones, and not every one. V and J calls and clone size are given by that table; D and trimming were obtained from the DNA. The sample holds 400,000 to 450,000 clones, roughly 90% seen once. Seattle patient enrollment occurred during active infection, with longitudinal follow-up thereafter. This TCR derives from a man younger than 30 with COVID-19, enrolled during active disease. Sequencing was done on a sample of peripheral blood.

The CDR3 loop is CAWTLAGDRFQETQYF. DNA for the CDR3: TGTGCCTGGACGCTAGCGGGAGATCGATTCCAAGAGACCCAGTACTTC. The chain is built from TRBV30 and TRBJ2-5; 10 nucleotides line up with TRBD2. Trimming cost V 4 bases and J 1 base; bases outside gene matches: 9. CDR1 and CDR2 (germline): GTSNPN, SVGIG (reference sequence). CDR3 length equals 16 residues.